This T cell receptor (beta chain) was recovered during a study of OX40 agonist ivuxolimab in advanced cancers. TCRdb keeps only in-frame clones here, not all; method: immunoSEQ multiplex PCR. Here the sample spans over 55,000 clones, more than 75% being singletons. Study-wide results and caveats: Antigens targeted by the expanded peripheral T cells were not determined. At 0.1 to 3.0 mg/kg, clonal expansion of CD4+ and CD8+ blood T cells had occurred by week 6.

This clone has just one count. Its antigen is undetermined. This sample also contains other DNA sequences that code for the same CDR3. The CDR3 consists of 13 residues. Germline V gene data show CDR1 as SGHRS and CDR2 as YFSETQ. V lost 3 bases and J 2 bases, leaving 8 bases between the germline ends. Source: CD4+ or CD8+ T cells sorted from blood, taken in a trial of the OX40 agonist ivuxolimab. The TCR comes from an adult with an advanced solid tumor such as melanoma, head and neck, liver or kidney cancer. The rearrangement uses TRBV5-1 and TRBJ1-2; D is unresolved. The CDR3 DNA reads TGCGCCAGCAGCTCAAACCAGAACTATGGCTACACCTTC. Protein sequence: CASSSNQNYGYTF.